This TCR beta chain was captured in a study of T cell responses to AZD1222 COVID-19 vaccine. Repertoires were generated with immunoSEQ multiplex PCR, while TCRdb's copy carries only in-frame clones and drops some. The data contain about 120,000 clones, roughly 88% of them singletons. The receptor was isolated from an adult who received the AZD1222 COVID-19 vaccine. The sequencing used peripheral blood, collected 28 days after the second AZD1222 dose.

CDR3 nucleotides: TGTGCCAGCAGCACCCTAGCGGGGGAAGAGACCCAGTACTTC. This gives the protein CASSTLAGEETQYF. The chain combines TRBV21-1 with TRBJ2-5; the table's D call of TRBD2 was not tested on the DNA. TRBV21-1 is a listed pseudogene. This CDR3 has 14 residues.